This record looks at one T cell receptor (beta chain) sequence and its context. The sample belongs to a study of blood T cell repertoires in COVID-19. V lost 3 bases and J 6 bases, leaving 17 bases between the germline ends. Germline V gives CDR1 MGHDK, CDR2 SYGVNS. The CDR3 extends over 15 amino acids. Here immunoSEQ multiplex PCR was the method, and the copy in TCRdb shows in-frame clones only, minus some. The table lists some 250,000 clones, roughly 89% of them singletons. The clonotype was recovered from a young man who had recovered from COVID-19. V and J are TRBV25-1 and TRBJ1-2; tentatively, D is TRBD1 (5 bases). Sequencing used peripheral blood. This chain's CDR3 is CASSEVDGGPHGYTF. CDR3 bases: TGTGCCAGCAGTGAGGTCGACGGGGGACCACATGGCTACACCTTC.